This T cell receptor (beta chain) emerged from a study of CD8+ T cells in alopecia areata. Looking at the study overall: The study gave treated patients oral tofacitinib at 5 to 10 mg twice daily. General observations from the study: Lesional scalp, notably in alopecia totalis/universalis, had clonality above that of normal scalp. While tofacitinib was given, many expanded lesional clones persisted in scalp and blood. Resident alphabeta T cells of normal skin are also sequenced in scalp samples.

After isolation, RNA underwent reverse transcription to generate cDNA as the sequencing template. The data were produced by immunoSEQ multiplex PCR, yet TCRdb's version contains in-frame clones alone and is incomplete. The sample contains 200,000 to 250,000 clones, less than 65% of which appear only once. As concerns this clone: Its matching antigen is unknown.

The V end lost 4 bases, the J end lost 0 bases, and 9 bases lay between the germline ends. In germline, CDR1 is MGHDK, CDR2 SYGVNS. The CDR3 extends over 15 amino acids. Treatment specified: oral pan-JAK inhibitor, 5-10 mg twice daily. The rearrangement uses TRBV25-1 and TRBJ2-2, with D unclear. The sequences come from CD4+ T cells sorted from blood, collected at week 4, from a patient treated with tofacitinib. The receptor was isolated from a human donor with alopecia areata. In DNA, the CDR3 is TGTGCCAGCAGTGGTCGCCTCACGAACACCGGGGAGCTGTTTTTT. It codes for CASSGRLTNTGELFF.